These 6 T cell receptor beta chains were all obtained from the same sample, sequenced in a study of T-cell memory formation after mild COVID-19. TCRdb recomputed calls from the 5' RACE reads with MiXCR, one row per CDR3 protein. The repertoire holds about 130,000 distinct CDR3 sequences, with roughly 6.2% as singletons. The specimen was PBMCs or a T cell subset sorted from them (not recorded which). The source is an adult woman who had mild COVID-19 (a few samples of this study predate the infection). Cell type and time point are not known.

The CDR3 DNA follows: TGCAGCGTAGGGGACAGCAATCAGCCCCAGCATTTT. Amino acid sequence: CSVGDSNQPQHF. The rearrangement uses TRBV29-1 and TRBJ1-5, with D perhaps matching TRBD1 (5 bases). The CDR3 is 12 residues long. Per germline, CDR1 SQVTM and CDR2 ANQGSEA. V lost 6 bases and J 1 base, leaving 7 bases between the germline ends.

This clonotype was found many times. The chain joins TRBV7-3 to TRBJ2-1, with D possibly matching TRBD1 (6 bases). There are 14 residues in the CDR3. The V gene's germline CDR1 is SGHTA and CDR2 FQGTGA. The V end was cut by 5 bases, the J end by 2 bases, with 10 bases between. This CDR3 reads CASSHRAPYNEQFF. The CDR3 DNA sequence: TGTGCCAGCAGCCACAGGGCACCCTACAATGAGCAGTTCTTC.

Only a few counts were recorded for this clonotype. J is TRBJ1-1 and V is TRBV20-1; D is unclear. V lost 3 bases to trimming and J lost 3 bases, with 14 bases between them. This CDR3 contains 14 residues. Looked up from germline, CDR1 is DFQATT and CDR2 is SNEGSKA (reference sequence). The chain's CDR3 is CSASVGSGDTEAFF. CDR3 nucleotides: TGCAGTGCTAGTGTAGGGTCGGGTGACACTGAAGCTTTCTTT.

The chain employs TRBV6-5 and TRBJ1-2; TRBD1 might be the D (5 bases). V lost 6 bases and J lost 8, with 13 bases in between. The V gene's germline CDR1 is MNHEY and CDR2 SVGAGI. This CDR3 has 12 residues. DNA of the CDR3: TGTGCCAGCAGGGAGGGGTATTACGGCTACACCTTC. Amino acid sequence: CASREGYYGYTF.

This clonotype was seen a few times. The chain recombines TRBV5-1 with TRBJ2-7; 7 bases match TRBD1. Losses at the gene ends were 2 bases for V and 2 bases for J; bases not matched to a gene: 4. Germline CDR1 reads SGHRS; CDR2 reads YFSETQ. The CDR3 has 14 amino acids. For the CDR3, the DNA is TGCGCCAGCAGCTTCAACAGGGGACCCTACGAGCAGTACTTC. Translated: CASSFNRGPYEQYF.

This clonotype was counted between two and nine times. This chain joins TRBV5-1 and TRBJ2-5; D not resolved. CDR1 is SGHRS, CDR2 YFSETQ, per germline. The CDR3 spans 15 residues. V was pared by 3 bases and J by 2 bases, with 14 bases between. CDR3 nucleotide sequence: TGCGCCAGCAGCTCCGCCCCGGCTGGTCAAGAGACCCAGTACTTC. Translation: CASSSAPAGQETQYF. The complete variable domain, with remaining parts taken from reference TRBV5-1 and TRBJ2-5, reads KAGVTQTPRYLIKTRGQQVTLSCSPISGHRSVSWYQQTPGQGLQFLFEYFSETQRNKGNFPGRFSGRQFSNSRSEMNVSTLELGDSALYLCASSSAPAGQETQYFGPGTRLLVL.